This T cell receptor beta chain was documented in a study of Ad26.COV2.S vaccination and SARS-CoV-2 variants. Study background: The authors gave Ad26.COV2.S intramuscularly, either once or twice 56 days apart.

Measured with immunoSEQ multiplex PCR; TCRdb has only the in-frame clones, and not every one. Of over 200,000 clones in the sample, approximately 88% are singletons; the top ten hold about 10%. Overall study results and limits: The TCR-based breadth and depth measures might underestimate overall T cell responses.

V shed 5 bases, J shed 2 bases, and the junction held 4 bases outside the gene matches. The CDR3 has 14 residues. Germline CDR1 SQVTM, CDR2 ANQGSEA. Notes on this clone: Its antigen is undetermined.

The treatment here: about 20 received Ad26.COV2.S at low or high dose, single or two shots; several received placebo; per-sample allocation not given. Collection of the samples took place on day 63 after the first injection of vaccine or placebo. Sequencing used peripheral blood, obtained in a trial of Ad26.COV2.S vaccine versus placebo. This chain connects TRBV29-1 to TRBJ2-3; 10 nucleotides agree with TRBD2. The clonotype originates from a person aged 18-60 years who received the Ad26.COV2.S COVID-19 vaccine or a placebo. CDR3 residues: CSVPTSGNTDTQYF. The CDR3 region has the DNA TGCAGCGTTCCCACTAGCGGGAACACAGATACGCAGTATTTT.